Shown below are 12 T cell receptor beta chains from a single sample sequenced in a study of tumor T cells in aggressive B-cell lymphoma. TCRdb's table, derived via immunoSEQ multiplex PCR, lists solely in-frame clones and lacks some. The repertoire holds 5,100 or so clones, with over 75% as singletons. Material for sequencing was tumor tissue. The receptor source for this set is an adult with diffuse large B cell lymphoma.

The CDR3 is CASSQKVAGGGYNEQFF. The CDR3 DNA reads as TGCGCCAGCAGCCAGAAAGTAGCGGGGGGCGGTTACAATGAGCAGTTCTTC. The rearrangement uses TRBV4-3 and TRBJ2-1, with 10 bases lining up with TRBD2. The CDR3 totals 17 residues. With 3 bases clipped from V and 4 bases from J, the junction kept 9 bases outside the gene matches. Germline V gene sequence: CDR1 LGHNA, CDR2 YSLEER.

The chain joins TRBV29-1 to TRBJ1-4, with D perhaps matching TRBD1 (5 bases). The ends were cut back, 6 bases at V and 2 bases at J, with 22 bases in the middle. This CDR3 contains 17 residues. Germline CDR1 is SQVTM and CDR2 is ANQGSEA. The CDR3 nucleotides are TGCAGCGTGGTGGGGATCCGGCAGGGAGGGACTAATGAAAAACTGTTTTTT. This encodes CSVVGIRQGGTNEKLFF.

The rearrangement uses TRBV2 and TRBJ2-1; 11 bases map to TRBD2. Losses at the gene ends were 3 bases for V and 0 bases for J; bases not matched to a gene: 7. In germline, CDR1 is SNHLY, CDR2 FYNNEI. This CDR3 is built from 18 residues. The CDR3 region is CASSDRLAGRSSYNEQFF. Written as DNA, the CDR3 is TGTGCCAGCAGTGATCGACTAGCGGGAAGGAGCTCCTACAATGAGCAGTTCTTC.

As to this clone: The junction does not match germline at one end; this may be a read error. The V and J genes are TRBV15 and TRBJ2-2; perhaps TRBD2 as D (5 bases). Germline lookup yields CDR1 LNHNV and CDR2 YYDKDF (reference sequence). The CDR3 has 14 residues. This CDR3 reads CATSRDQSTWEPFF. Here the CDR3 DNA reads TGTGCCACCAGCAGAGATCAAAGTACCTGGGAGCCGTTTTTT.

The rearrangement uses TRBV28 and TRBJ1-6; no clear D. Deletions cut 7 bases from V and 4 bases from J, with 11 bases between. This CDR3 contains 14 residues. CDR1 is MDHEN, CDR2 SYDVKM, per germline. In DNA, the CDR3 is TGTGCCAGCATTTCCTCTTTTTATAATTCACCCCTCCACTTT. Its protein is CASISSFYNSPLHF.

V usage is TRBV30 and J usage is TRBJ1-4; no definite D call. Germline CDR1 and CDR2: GTSNPN and SVGIG (reference sequence). With 0 bases removed from V and 7 bases from J, the gap between germline ends came to 3 bases. The CDR3 has 11 amino acids. CDR3 amino acids: CAWSVSEKLFF. The CDR3 DNA reads as TGTGCCTGGAGTGTTAGTGAAAAACTGTTTTTT.

The gene calls are TRBV30 and TRBJ1-5, with no clear D. Germline CDR1 reads GTSNPN; CDR2 reads SVGIG (reference sequence). The CDR3 has 14 residues. Trimming left V 1 base short and J 6 bases short, with 13 bases between. The CDR3 sequence: CAWSGGQAFQPQHF. In nucleotides, the CDR3 is TGTGCCTGGAGTGGAGGGCAGGCCTTTCAGCCCCAGCATTTT.

The J gene is TRBJ2-5, the V gene TRBV12-5; 8 bases fit TRBD1. V lost 4 bases to trimming and J lost 11 bases; unmatched junction nucleotides: 21. The CDR3 totals 17 residues. Looked up from germline, CDR1 is LGHNT and CDR2 is FRNRAP. The CDR3 region is CASGSRSMTGASREQYF. In DNA form, the CDR3 reads TGTGCTAGTGGTTCCCGCTCGATGACAGGGGCATCACGGGAGCAGTACTTC.

The CDR3 region is CASSNNQPQHF. Here the CDR3 DNA reads TGTGCCAGCAGCAACAATCAGCCCCAGCATTTT. The V and J genes are TRBV27 and TRBJ1-5; no reliable D call. The germline gives CDR1 MNHEY, CDR2 SMNVEV (reference sequence). The CDR3 has 11 residues. The V gene lost 6 bases and the J gene lost 3 bases, with 3 bases spanning the gap.

The gene calls are TRBV11-3 and TRBJ2-2; 8 bases align to TRBD1. Germline CDR1 SGHNT, CDR2 YENEEA. The CDR3 length is 15 residues. V was clipped by 5 bases and J by 6 bases; unmatched bases: 8. This CDR3 reads CASSPSRGQSGELFF. The CDR3 DNA sequence: TGTGCCAGCAGCCCAAGCAGGGGGCAGTCCGGGGAGCTGTTTTTT.

The gene calls are TRBV27 and TRBJ1-2; 10 bases fit TRBD1. Per germline, CDR1 MNHEY and CDR2 SMNVEV (reference sequence). V dropped 5 bases and J dropped 8; count of bases not matched to a gene: 11. This CDR3 contains 15 residues. The CDR3 bases are TGTGCCAGCAGTCAGGACCGGGACAGGGGAGGAGGCTACACCTTC. Protein sequence: CASSQDRDRGGGYTF.

V is TRBV19 and J is TRBJ1-4, with a possible D match to TRBD1 (6 bases). V was clipped by 7 bases and J by 7 bases, with 16 bases between them. The CDR3 runs to 14 residues. Germline V gives CDR1 LNHDA, CDR2 SQIVND (reference sequence). CDR3 loop: CASTPGGAAEKLFF. CDR3 sequence (DNA): TGTGCCAGTACTCCTGGGGGGGCGGCTGAAAAACTGTTTTTT.